There are a few counts of the clone carrying this T cell receptor (beta chain). This entry comes from a study of T-cell memory formation after mild COVID-19. TCRdb redid the calling of the 5' RACE reads with MiXCR, one entry per CDR3 protein. The sample contains roughly 610,000 distinct CDR3 sequences, roughly a sixth of which appear only once. The receptor's source is an adult woman who had mild COVID-19 (a few samples of this study predate the infection). Cell type and time point are not known. The specimen sequenced was PBMCs or a T cell subset sorted from them (not recorded which).

Here the CDR3 DNA reads TGTGCCAGCAGCTTACACTTGGCAGCAAATGAAAAACTGTTTTTT. As protein: CASSLHLAANEKLFF. The chain joins TRBV13 to TRBJ1-4; D unresolved. V lost 2 bases and J lost 5, with 12 bases in between. This CDR3 spans 15 amino acids. The V gene's germline CDR1 is PRHDT and CDR2 FYEKMQ (reference sequence).